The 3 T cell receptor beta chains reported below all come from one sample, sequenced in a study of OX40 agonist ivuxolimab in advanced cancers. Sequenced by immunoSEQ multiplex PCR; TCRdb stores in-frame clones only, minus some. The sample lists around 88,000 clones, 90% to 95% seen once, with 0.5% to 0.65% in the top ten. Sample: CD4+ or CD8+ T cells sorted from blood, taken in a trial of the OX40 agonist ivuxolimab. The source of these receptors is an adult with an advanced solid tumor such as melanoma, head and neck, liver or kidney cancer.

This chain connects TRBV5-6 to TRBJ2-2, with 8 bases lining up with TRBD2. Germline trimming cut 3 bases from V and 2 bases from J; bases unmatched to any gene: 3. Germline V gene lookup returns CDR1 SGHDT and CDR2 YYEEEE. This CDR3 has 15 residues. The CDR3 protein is CASSWGLVNTGELFF. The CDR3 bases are TGTGCCAGCAGCTGGGGACTAGTCAACACCGGGGAGCTGTTTTTT.

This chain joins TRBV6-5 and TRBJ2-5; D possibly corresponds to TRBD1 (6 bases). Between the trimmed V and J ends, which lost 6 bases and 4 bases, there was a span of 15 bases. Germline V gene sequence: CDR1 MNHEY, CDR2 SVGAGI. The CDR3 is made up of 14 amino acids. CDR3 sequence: CASSDAYRVETQYF. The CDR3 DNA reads TGTGCCAGCAGCGATGCTTACAGGGTAGAGACCCAGTACTTC.

The CDR3 loop reads CARDRAEAFF. The CDR3 nucleotides are TGTGCCAGGGACCGAGCTGAAGCTTTCTTT. V is TRBV9 and J is TRBJ1-1; unclear D gene. The V and J ends lost 8 bases and 6 bases respectively, with 8 bases between them. CDR3 length: 10 amino acids. Germline V gives CDR1 SGDLS, CDR2 YYNGEE.